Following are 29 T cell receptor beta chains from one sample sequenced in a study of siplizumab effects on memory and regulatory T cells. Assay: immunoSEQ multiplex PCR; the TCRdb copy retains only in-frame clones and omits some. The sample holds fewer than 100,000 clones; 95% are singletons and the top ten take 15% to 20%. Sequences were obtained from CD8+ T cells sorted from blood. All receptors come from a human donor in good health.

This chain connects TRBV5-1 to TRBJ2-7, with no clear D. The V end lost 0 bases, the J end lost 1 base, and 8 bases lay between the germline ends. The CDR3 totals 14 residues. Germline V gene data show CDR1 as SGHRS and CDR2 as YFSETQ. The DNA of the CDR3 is TGCGCCAGCAGCTTGGGACTGGGTTCCTACGAGCAGTACTTC. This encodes CASSLGLGSYEQYF.

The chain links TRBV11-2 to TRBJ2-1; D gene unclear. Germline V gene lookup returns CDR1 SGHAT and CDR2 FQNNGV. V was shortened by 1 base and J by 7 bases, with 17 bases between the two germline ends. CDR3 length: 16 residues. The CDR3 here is CASSLGFSLESNEQFF. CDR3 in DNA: TGTGCCAGCAGCTTAGGTTTTAGCCTCGAATCGAATGAGCAGTTCTTC.

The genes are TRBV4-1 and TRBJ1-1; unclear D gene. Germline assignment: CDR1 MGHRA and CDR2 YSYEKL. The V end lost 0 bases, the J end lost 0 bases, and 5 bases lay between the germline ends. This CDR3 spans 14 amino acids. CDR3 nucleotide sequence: TGCGCCAGCAGCCAAGATCTCTTGAACACTGAAGCTTTCTTT. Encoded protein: CASSQDLLNTEAFF.

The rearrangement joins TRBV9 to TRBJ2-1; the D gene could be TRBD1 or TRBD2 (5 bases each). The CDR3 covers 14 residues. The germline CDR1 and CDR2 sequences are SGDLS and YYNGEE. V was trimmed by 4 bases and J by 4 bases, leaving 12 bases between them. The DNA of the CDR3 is TGTGCCAGCAGCCTTGGGGACGGATACAATGAGCAGTTCTTC. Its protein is CASSLGDGYNEQFF.

DNA of the CDR3: TGTGCCAGTACCGGGTGGTCGGTAGGGAGCTTCGAAGGTCCGCTTACCTACAATGAGCAGTTCTTC. Encoded protein: CASTGWSVGSFEGPLTYNEQFF. This chain joins TRBV19 and TRBJ2-1; a weak D match, TRBD2 (5 bases). V shed 7 bases and J shed 2 bases, with 36 bases lying between them. The CDR3 spans 22 residues. CDR1 is LNHDA and CDR2 is SQIVND in the germline V gene (reference sequence).

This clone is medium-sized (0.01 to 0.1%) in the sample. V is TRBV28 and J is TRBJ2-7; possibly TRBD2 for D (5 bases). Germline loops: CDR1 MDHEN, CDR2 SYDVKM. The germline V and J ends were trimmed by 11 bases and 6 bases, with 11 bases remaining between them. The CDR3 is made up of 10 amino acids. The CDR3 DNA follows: TGTGCCGCGGGCTCCCGCGAGCAGTACTTC. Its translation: CAAGSREQYF.

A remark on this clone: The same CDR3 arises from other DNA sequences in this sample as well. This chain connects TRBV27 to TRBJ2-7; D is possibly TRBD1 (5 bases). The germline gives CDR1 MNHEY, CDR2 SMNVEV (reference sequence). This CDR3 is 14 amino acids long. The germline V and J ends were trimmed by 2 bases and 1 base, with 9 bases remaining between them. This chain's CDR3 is CASSLTGPSYEQYF. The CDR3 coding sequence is TGTGCCAGCAGTTTAACAGGTCCTTCCTACGAGCAGTACTTC.

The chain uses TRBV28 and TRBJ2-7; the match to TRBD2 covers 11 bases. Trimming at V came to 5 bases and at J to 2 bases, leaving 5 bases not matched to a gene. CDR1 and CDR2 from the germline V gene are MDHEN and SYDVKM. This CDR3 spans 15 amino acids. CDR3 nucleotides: TGTGCCAGCAGTAATAGCGGGAGGGACACCTACGAGCAGTACTTC. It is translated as CASSNSGRDTYEQYF. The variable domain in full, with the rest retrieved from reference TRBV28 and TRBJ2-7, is DVKVTQSSRYLVKRTGEKVFLECVQDMDHENMFWYRQDPGLGLRLIYFSYDVKMKEKGDIPEGYSVSREKKERFSLILESASTNQTSMYLCASSNSGRDTYEQYFGPGTRLTVT.

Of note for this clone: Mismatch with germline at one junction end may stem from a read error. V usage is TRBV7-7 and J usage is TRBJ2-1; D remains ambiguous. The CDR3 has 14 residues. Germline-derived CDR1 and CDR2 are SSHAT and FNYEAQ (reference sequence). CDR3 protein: CASSPDGETNEQFF. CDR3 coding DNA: TGTGCTAGCAGCCCAGACGGCGAAACCAATGAGCAGTTCTTC.

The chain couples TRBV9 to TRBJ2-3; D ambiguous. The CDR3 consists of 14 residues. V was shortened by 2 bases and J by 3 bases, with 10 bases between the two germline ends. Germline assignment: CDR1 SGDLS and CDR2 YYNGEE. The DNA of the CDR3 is TGTGCCAGCAGCGTCGGGCGCCTTACAGATACGCAGTATTTT. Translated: CASSVGRLTDTQYF.

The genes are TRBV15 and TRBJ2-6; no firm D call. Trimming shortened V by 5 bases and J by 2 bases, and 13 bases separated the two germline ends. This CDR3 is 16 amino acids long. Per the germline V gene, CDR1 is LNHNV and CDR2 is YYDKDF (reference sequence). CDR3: CATSSPAIPGANVLTF. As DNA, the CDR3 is TGTGCCACCAGCTCCCCAGCCATTCCTGGGGCCAACGTCCTGACTTTC.

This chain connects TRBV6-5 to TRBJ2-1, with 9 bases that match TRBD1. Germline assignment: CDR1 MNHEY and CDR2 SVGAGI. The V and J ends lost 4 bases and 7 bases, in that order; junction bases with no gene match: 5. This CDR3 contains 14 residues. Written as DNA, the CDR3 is TGTGCCAGCAGTTCGGACAGGGGAAGGAATGAGCAGTTCTTC. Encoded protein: CASSSDRGRNEQFF.

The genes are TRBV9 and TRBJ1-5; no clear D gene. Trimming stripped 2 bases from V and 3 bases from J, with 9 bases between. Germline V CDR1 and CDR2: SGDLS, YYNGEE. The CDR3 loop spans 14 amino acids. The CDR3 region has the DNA TGTGCCAGCAGCGTTGACCCTTTCAATCAGCCCCAGCATTTT. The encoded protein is CASSVDPFNQPQHF. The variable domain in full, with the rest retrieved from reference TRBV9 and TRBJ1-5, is DSGVTQTPKHLITATGQRVTLRCSPRSGDLSVYWYQQSLDQGLQFLIQYYNGEERAKGNILERFSAQQFPDLHSELNLSSLELGDSALYFCASSVDPFNQPQHFGDGTRLSIL.

The CDR3 here is CASIDSGTDTQYF. The DNA for the CDR3 is TGTGCCAGCATTGATTCGGGAACAGATACGCAGTATTTT. The chain recombines TRBV6-5 with TRBJ2-3; possible D gene TRBD2, 5 bases. Trimming took 7 bases from V and 3 from J, leaving 11 bases between them. CDR3 length equals 13 residues. CDR1 and CDR2 from the germline V gene are MNHEY and SVGAGI.

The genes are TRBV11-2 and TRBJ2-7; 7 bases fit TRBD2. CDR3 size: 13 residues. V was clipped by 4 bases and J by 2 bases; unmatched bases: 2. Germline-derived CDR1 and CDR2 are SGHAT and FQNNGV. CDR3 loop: CASSSGLAYEQYF. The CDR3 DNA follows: TGTGCCAGCAGCTCCGGACTAGCCTACGAGCAGTACTTC.

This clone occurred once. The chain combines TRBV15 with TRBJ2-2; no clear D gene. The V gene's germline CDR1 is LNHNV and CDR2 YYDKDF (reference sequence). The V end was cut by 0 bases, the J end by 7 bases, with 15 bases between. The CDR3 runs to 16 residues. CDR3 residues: CATSRDSGPSIGELFF. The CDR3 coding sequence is TGTGCCACCAGCAGAGATTCTGGACCAAGCATCGGGGAGCTGTTTTTT.

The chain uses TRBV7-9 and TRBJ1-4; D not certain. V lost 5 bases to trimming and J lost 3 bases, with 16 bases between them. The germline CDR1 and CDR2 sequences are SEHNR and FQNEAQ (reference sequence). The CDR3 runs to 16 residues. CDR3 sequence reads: CASSREPLWANEKLFF. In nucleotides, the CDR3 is TGTGCCAGCAGCAGGGAACCCCTCTGGGCTAATGAAAAACTGTTTTTT.

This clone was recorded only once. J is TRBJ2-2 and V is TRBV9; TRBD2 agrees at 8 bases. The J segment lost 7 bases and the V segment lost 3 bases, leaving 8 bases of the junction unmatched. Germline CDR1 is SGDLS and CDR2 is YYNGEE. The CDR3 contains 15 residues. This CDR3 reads CASSATGGTLGELFF. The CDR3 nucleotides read TGTGCCAGCAGCGCAACGGGGGGGACCCTCGGGGAGCTGTTTTTT.

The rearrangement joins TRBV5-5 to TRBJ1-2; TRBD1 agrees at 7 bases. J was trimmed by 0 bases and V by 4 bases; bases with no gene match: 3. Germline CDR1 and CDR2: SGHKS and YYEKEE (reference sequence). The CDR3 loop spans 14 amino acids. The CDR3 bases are TGTGCCAGCAGCCCGGGACAGTCTAACTATGGCTACACCTTC. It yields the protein CASSPGQSNYGYTF.

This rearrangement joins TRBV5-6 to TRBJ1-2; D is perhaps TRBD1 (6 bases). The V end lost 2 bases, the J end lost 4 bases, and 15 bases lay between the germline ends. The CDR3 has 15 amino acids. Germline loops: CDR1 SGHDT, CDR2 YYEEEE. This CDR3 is CASSFGGSPAYGYTF. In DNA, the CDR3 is TGTGCCAGCAGCTTTGGGGGCTCGCCCGCCTATGGCTACACCTTC. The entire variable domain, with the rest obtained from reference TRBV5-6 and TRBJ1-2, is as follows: DAGVTQSPTHLIKTRGQQVTLRCSPKSGHDTVSWYQQALGQGPQFIFQYYEEEERQRGNFPDRFSGHQFPNYSSELNVNALLLGDSALYLCASSFGGSPAYGYTFGSGTRLTVV.

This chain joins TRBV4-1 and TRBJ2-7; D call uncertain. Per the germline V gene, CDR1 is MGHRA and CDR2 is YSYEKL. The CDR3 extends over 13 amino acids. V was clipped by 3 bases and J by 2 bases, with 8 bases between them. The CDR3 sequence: CASSHLVTYEQYF. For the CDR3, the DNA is TGCGCCAGCAGCCACCTTGTCACCTACGAGCAGTACTTC.

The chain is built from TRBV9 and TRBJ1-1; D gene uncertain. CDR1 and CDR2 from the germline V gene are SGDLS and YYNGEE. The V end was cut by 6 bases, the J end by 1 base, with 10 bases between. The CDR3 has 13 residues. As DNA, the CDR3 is TGTGCCAGCACTCCGACAACGAACACTGAAGCTTTCTTT. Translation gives CASTPTTNTEAFF.

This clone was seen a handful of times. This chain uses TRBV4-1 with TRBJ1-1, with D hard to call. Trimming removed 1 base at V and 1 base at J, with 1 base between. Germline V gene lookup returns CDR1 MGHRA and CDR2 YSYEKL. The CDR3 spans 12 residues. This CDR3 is CASSQANTEAFF. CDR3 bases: TGCGCCAGCAGCCAAGCGAACACTGAAGCTTTCTTT.

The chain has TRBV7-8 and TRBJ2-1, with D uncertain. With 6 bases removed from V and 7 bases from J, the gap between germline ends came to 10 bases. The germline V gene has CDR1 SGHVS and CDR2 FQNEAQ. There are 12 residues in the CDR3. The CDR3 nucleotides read TGTGCCAGCAGACAATACCGAAATGAGCAGTTCTTC. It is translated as CASRQYRNEQFF.

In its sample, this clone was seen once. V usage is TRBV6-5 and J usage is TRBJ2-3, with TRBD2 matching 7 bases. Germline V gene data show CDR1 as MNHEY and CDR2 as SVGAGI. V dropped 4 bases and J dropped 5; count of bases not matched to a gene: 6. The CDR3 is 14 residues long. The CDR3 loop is CASSFGGSVDTQYF. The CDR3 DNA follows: TGTGCCAGCAGTTTCGGCGGGAGCGTAGATACGCAGTATTTT.

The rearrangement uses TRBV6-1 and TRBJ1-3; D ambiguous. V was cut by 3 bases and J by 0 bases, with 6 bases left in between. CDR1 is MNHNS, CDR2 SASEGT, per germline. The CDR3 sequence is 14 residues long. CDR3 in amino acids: CASSDDLSGNTIYF. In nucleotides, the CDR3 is TGTGCCAGCAGTGATGACCTCTCTGGAAACACCATATATTTT.

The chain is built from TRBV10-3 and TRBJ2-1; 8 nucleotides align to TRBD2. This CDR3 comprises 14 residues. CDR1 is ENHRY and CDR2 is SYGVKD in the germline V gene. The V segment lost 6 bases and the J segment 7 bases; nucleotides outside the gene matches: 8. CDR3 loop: CAIRTSEIGNEQFF. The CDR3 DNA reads TGTGCCATCAGGACTAGCGAAATTGGTAATGAGCAGTTCTTC.

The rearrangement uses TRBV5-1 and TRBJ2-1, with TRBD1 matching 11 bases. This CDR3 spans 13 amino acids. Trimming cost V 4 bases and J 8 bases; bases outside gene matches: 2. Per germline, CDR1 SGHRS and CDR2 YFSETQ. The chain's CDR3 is CASSRTGGYEQFF. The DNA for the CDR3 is TGCGCCAGCAGCCGGACAGGGGGCTATGAGCAGTTCTTC. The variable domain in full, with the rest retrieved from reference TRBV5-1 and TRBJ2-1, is KAGVTQTPRYLIKTRGQQVTLSCSPISGHRSVSWYQQTPGQGLQFLFEYFSETQRNKGNFPGRFSGRQFSNSRSEMNVSTLELGDSALYLCASSRTGGYEQFFGPGTRLTVL.

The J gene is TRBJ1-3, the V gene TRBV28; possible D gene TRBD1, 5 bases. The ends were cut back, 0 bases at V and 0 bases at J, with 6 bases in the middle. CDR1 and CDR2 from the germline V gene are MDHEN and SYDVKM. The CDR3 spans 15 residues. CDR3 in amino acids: CASSLWGDSGNTIYF. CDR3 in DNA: TGTGCCAGCAGTTTATGGGGGGACTCTGGAAACACCATATATTTT. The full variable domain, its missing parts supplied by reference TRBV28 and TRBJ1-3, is DVKVTQSSRYLVKRTGEKVFLECVQDMDHENMFWYRQDPGLGLRLIYFSYDVKMKEKGDIPEGYSVSREKKERFSLILESASTNQTSMYLCASSLWGDSGNTIYFGEGSWLTVV.